Listed here are 3 T cell receptor beta chains from one sample, sequenced in a study of STAT5B mutations in CD4+ large granular lymphocyte leukemia. Sequencing was performed with immunoSEQ multiplex PCR; in TCRdb, only in-frame clones are kept and a portion is missing. Of about 45,000 clones listed, roughly 85% are singletons. The sequenced sample was CD4+ T cells from blood buffy coats. The receptor set was obtained from a human donor in good health.

The chain recombines TRBV14 with TRBJ2-1, with TRBD2 matching 7 bases. CDR1 SGHDN and CDR2 FVKESK come from the germline V gene. The CDR3 consists of 16 residues. J gave up 8 bases and V 1 base, and 11 bases lay outside the gene matches. CDR3 loop: CASSQVGGRGVDEQFF. The CDR3 nucleotides are TGTGCCAGCAGCCAAGTTGGGGGACGGGGGGTAGATGAGCAGTTCTTC.

The chain couples TRBV5-1 to TRBJ2-3; 9 positions match TRBD2. The V and J ends lost 4 bases and 4 bases, in that order; junction bases with no gene match: 4. Germline V gives CDR1 SGHRS, CDR2 YFSETQ. CDR3 length equals 14 residues. The CDR3 DNA sequence: TGCGCCAGCAGCGCGCGGACTAGCGCAGATACGCAGTATTTT. This codes for CASSARTSADTQYF.

The rearrangement uses TRBV25-1 and TRBJ2-3, with TRBD2 as a possible D gene (6 bases). V shed 2 bases and J shed 0 bases, with 12 bases lying between them. The CDR3 is 16 amino acids. The germline gives CDR1 MGHDK, CDR2 SYGVNS. The CDR3 loop is CASSEAGRISTDTQYF. The CDR3 DNA reads TGTGCCAGCAGTGAAGCGGGACGGATCAGCACAGATACGCAGTATTTT.